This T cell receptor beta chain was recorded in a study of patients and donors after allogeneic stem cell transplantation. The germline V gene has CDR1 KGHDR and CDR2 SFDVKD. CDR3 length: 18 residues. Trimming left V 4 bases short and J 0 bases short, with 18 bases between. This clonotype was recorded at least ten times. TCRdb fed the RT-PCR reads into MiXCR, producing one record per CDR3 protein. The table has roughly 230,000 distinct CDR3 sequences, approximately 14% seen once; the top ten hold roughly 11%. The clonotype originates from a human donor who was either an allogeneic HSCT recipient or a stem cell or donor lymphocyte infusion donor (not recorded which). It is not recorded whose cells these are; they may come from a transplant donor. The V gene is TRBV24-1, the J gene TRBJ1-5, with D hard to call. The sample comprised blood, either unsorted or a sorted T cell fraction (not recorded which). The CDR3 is CATSDAVADSISNQPQHF. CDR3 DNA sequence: TGTGCCACCAGTGACGCTGTCGCCGATTCCATTAGCAATCAGCCCCAGCATTTT.